This T cell receptor beta chain comes out of a study of T cell responses to AZD1222 COVID-19 vaccine. General study points: Spike-specific TCR breadth and depth grew following two AZD1222 doses. Baseline serology detected seropositivity in only six or seven AZD1222 recipients.

Profiling relied on immunoSEQ multiplex PCR, and the TCRdb table lists in-frame clones only, not all of them. Of 150,000 to 170,000 clones in the sample, about 90% are singletons; the top ten hold 5.5% to 6%. This clone was recorded a few times. The antigen is undetermined. The CDR3 totals 14 residues. The germline V and J ends were trimmed by 6 bases and 7 bases, with 18 bases remaining between them. Germline V gene data show CDR1 as KGHSH and CDR2 as LQKENI. The source is an adult in good health. The sequencing used peripheral blood, collected on day 0 of MenACWY control vaccination. The chain is built from TRBV18 and TRBJ1-1, with a possible D match to TRBD1 (5 bases). The chain's CDR3 is CASSPVGGRGEAFF. In DNA, the CDR3 is TGTGCCAGCTCCCCAGTGGGGGGAAGGGGTGAAGCTTTCTTT.